The TCR beta chain described here comes from a study of cytomegalovirus exposure and HLA in healthy donors. Study findings and constraints: The sole available immune exposure information was CMV serostatus.

The PCR ran on 60 Vbeta and 13 Jbeta primers. This table comes from immunoSEQ multiplex PCR, and its TCRdb copy is limited to in-frame clones, with some not included. The sample records more than 110,000 clones, roughly three quarters being singletons. From germline, CDR1 is SGDLS and CDR2 YYNGEE. Trimming removed 4 bases from V and 4 bases from J; junction bases left unmatched: 7. The CDR3 totals 15 residues. This clone came up a few times. Its target is not known. The origin of this receptor is a woman in her twenties or thirties in good health and CMV-seronegative. This sequence joins TRBV9 and TRBJ1-4; 7 bases are a match to TRBD1. Sample: PBMCs. CDR3 sequence reads: CASSTPQGGNEKLFF. DNA for the CDR3: TGTGCCAGCAGCACCCCGCAGGGGGGTAATGAAAAACTGTTTTTT.